One sample yielded the 24 T cell receptor beta chains listed below, sequenced in a study of cytomegalovirus exposure and HLA in healthy donors. In the PCR, 60 Vbeta and 13 Jbeta primers were used. Here immunoSEQ multiplex PCR was the method, and the copy in TCRdb shows in-frame clones only, minus some. The sample carries around 150,000 clones, 80% recorded once. Material for sequencing was PBMCs. The receptors here all came from a man aged 25-45 years in good health and CMV-seronegative.

The rearrangement uses TRBV11-2 and TRBJ2-1; 11 nucleotides match TRBD2. Losses at the gene ends were 1 base for V and 7 bases for J; bases not matched to a gene: 3. Germline CDR1 and CDR2: SGHAT and FQNNGV. CDR3 length: 15 residues. CDR3 amino acids: CASSLGSGGANEQFF. The CDR3 nucleotides read TGTGCCAGCAGCTTAGGTAGCGGGGGGGCTAATGAGCAGTTCTTC.

This sequence joins TRBV15 and TRBJ2-7; D possibly corresponds to TRBD2 (7 bases). Germline V gives CDR1 LNHNV, CDR2 YYDKDF (reference sequence). The CDR3 runs to 19 residues. V lost 0 bases and J lost 0, with 21 bases in between. The CDR3: CATSRDFSGGGASSYEQYF. The CDR3 region has the DNA TGTGCCACCAGCAGAGATTTTTCCGGAGGGGGGGCGAGCTCCTACGAGCAGTACTTC. Together with reference TRBV15 and TRBJ2-7, the CDR3 gives the full variable domain: DAMVIQNPRYQVTQFGKPVTLSCSQTLNHNVMYWYQQKSSQAPKLLFHYYDKDFNNEADTPDNFQSRRPNTSFCFLDIRSPGLGDTAMYLCATSRDFSGGGASSYEQYFGPGTRLTVT.

This rearrangement joins TRBV5-6 to TRBJ1-2; D might be TRBD1 (5 bases). Germline CDR1 SGHDT, CDR2 YYEEEE. The CDR3 spans 15 residues. The V end lost 3 bases, the J end lost 8 bases, and 20 bases lay between the germline ends. The CDR3 DNA follows: TGTGCCAGCAGCTGGCTGGGCAGGGCCCTTGGGGGCTACACCTTC. This encodes CASSWLGRALGGYTF.

The CDR3 coding sequence is TGTGCCAGCAGCCCGACGGGGTCCTACAATGAGCAGTTCTTC. Protein: CASSPTGSYNEQFF. V is TRBV7-9 and J is TRBJ2-1; D possibly corresponds to TRBD2 (5 bases). Trimming cost V 5 bases and J 1 base, with 9 bases left between them. Per the germline V gene, CDR1 is SEHNR and CDR2 is FQNEAQ (reference sequence). The CDR3 spans 14 residues.

The chain links TRBV18 to TRBJ1-1, with D possibly TRBD1 on 6 matching bases. The germline V and J ends were trimmed by 3 bases and 6 bases, with 20 bases remaining between them. The CDR3 sequence is 16 residues long. Germline V gene data show CDR1 as KGHSH and CDR2 as LQKENI. The DNA of the CDR3 is TGTGCCAGCTCACCCAGGACAGATTTAAGTGGGCCTGAAGCTTTCTTT. It is translated as CASSPRTDLSGPEAFF.

This chain links TRBV28 with TRBJ1-1; D perhaps matches TRBD1 (6 bases). Germline loops: CDR1 MDHEN, CDR2 SYDVKM. The CDR3 consists of 15 residues. With 3 bases removed from V and 3 bases from J, the gap between germline ends came to 14 bases. The CDR3 loop is CASSFRLRGYTEAFF. The CDR3 region has the DNA TGTGCCAGCAGTTTCCGACTGAGGGGGTACACTGAAGCTTTCTTT.

The chain joins TRBV6-6 to TRBJ2-3, with unresolved D. Germline CDR1 MNHNY, CDR2 SVGAGI (reference sequence). This CDR3 is 12 amino acids long. V lost 6 bases to trimming and J lost 2 bases, with 6 bases between them. The CDR3 sequence: CASSPSTDTQYF. In nucleotides, the CDR3 is TGTGCCAGCAGCCCATCCACAGATACGCAGTATTTT.

A single count supports this clone. J is TRBJ2-3 and V is TRBV5-1; 10 bases are a match to TRBD1. There are 16 residues in the CDR3. Germline V gives CDR1 SGHRS, CDR2 YFSETQ. The ends lost 7 bases at V and 4 bases at J; junction bases unmatched: 12. CDR3 protein: CASYAGTGAFADTQYF. The CDR3 DNA reads as TGCGCCAGCTACGCCGGGACAGGGGCTTTTGCAGATACGCAGTATTTT.

The chain carries TRBV6-5 and TRBJ1-4, with D perhaps matching TRBD1 (5 bases). Germline CDR1 reads MNHEY; CDR2 reads SVGAGI. The CDR3 runs to 14 residues. V lost 6 bases to trimming and J lost 4 bases, with 12 bases between them. The CDR3 bases are TGTGCCAGCAGCCTGGGGGGGGTTAATGAAAAACTGTTTTTT. Its translation is CASSLGGVNEKLFF.

The gene calls are TRBV6-6 and TRBJ1-1; 7 nucleotides line up with TRBD1. The germline gives CDR1 MNHNY, CDR2 SVGAGI (reference sequence). The CDR3 totals 16 residues. V lost 6 bases to trimming and J lost 7 bases; unmatched junction nucleotides: 17. CDR3: CASRNFRRDRHYEAFF. The CDR3 DNA reads TGTGCCAGCAGAAATTTTAGACGGGACAGACATTATGAAGCTTTCTTT.

The V gene is TRBV5-1, the J gene TRBJ2-7; D remains unclear. CDR3 length: 13 amino acids. Germline-derived CDR1 and CDR2 are SGHRS and YFSETQ. The V gene lost 0 bases and the J gene lost 6 bases, with 10 bases spanning the gap. As DNA, the CDR3 is TGCGCCAGCAGCTTGGGCGGTAATTCCGAGCAGTACTTC. Amino acid sequence: CASSLGGNSEQYF.

The rearrangement links TRBV6-1 to TRBJ2-2, with 12 bases fitting TRBD2. V gave up 1 base and J gave up 7 bases; unmatched junction bases: 10. Germline assignment: CDR1 MNHNS and CDR2 SASEGT. This CDR3 comprises 18 residues. This CDR3 is CASSEGGLAGTGGGELFF. CDR3 bases: TGTGCCAGCAGTGAAGGGGGACTAGCGGGTACTGGGGGCGGGGAGCTGTTTTTT.

V is TRBV7-9 and J is TRBJ2-2; a possible D gene is TRBD1 (6 bases). CDR1 and CDR2 (germline): SEHNR, FQNEAQ (reference sequence). V lost 5 bases and J lost 0, with 19 bases in between. The CDR3 covers 18 residues. The CDR3 coding sequence is TGTGCCAGCAGCCCTACCCCGGGACAATCCCCGAACACCGGGGAGCTGTTTTTT. This codes for CASSPTPGQSPNTGELFF.

The rearrangement uses TRBV5-1 and TRBJ2-1; D might be TRBD1 (6 bases). The CDR3 runs 15 residues. V was cut by 7 bases and J by 2 bases, with 16 bases left in between. Germline CDR1 SGHRS, CDR2 YFSETQ. The CDR3 nucleotides read TGCGCCAGCGATGTAGGGACAACCACCTACAATGAGCAGTTCTTC. Amino acid sequence: CASDVGTTTYNEQFF.

This clone appeared a few times. This chain's CDR3 is CASSPHFASPLHF. Written as DNA, the CDR3 is TGTGCCAGCAGCCCCCACTTTGCTTCACCCCTCCACTTT. The chain recombines TRBV7-9 with TRBJ1-6; D ambiguous. CDR1 is SEHNR, CDR2 FQNEAQ, per germline (reference sequence). Trimming stripped 5 bases from V and 9 bases from J, with 11 bases between. CDR3 length equals 13 residues.

This rearrangement joins TRBV11-3 to TRBJ2-5; a weak D match, TRBD1 (6 bases). V dropped 5 bases and J dropped 2 bases, with 12 bases sitting between them. The length of the CDR3 is 14 residues. From germline, CDR1 is SGHNT and CDR2 YENEEA. The CDR3 DNA reads as TGTGCCAGCAGCAGACACAGGGATCAAGAGACCCAGTACTTC. It is translated as CASSRHRDQETQYF.

J is TRBJ2-5 and V is TRBV7-9; no definite D call. Germline V gives CDR1 SEHNR, CDR2 FQNEAQ (reference sequence). CDR3 size: 14 residues. Trimming took 5 bases from V and 5 from J, leaving 15 bases between them. The CDR3 loop reads CASSRSWMGETQYF. CDR3 nucleotides: TGTGCCAGCAGCCGTAGCTGGATGGGTGAGACCCAGTACTTC.

The J gene is TRBJ2-5, the V gene TRBV6-6; D call uncertain. V was shortened by 0 bases and J by 1 base, with 6 bases between the two germline ends. This CDR3 has 14 residues. Germline CDR1 MNHNY, CDR2 SVGAGI (reference sequence). CDR3: CASSYSNIQETQYF. CDR3 nucleotides: TGTGCCAGCAGTTACTCGAACATCCAAGAGACCCAGTACTTC.

This CDR3 is CAWRPLASGDYF. Written as DNA, the CDR3 is TGTGCCTGGAGACCTTTGGCTAGCGGGGATTACTTC. The chain carries TRBV30 and TRBJ2-7; 9 bases map to TRBD2. The V segment lost 3 bases and the J segment 13 bases; nucleotides outside the gene matches: 10. Germline V CDR1 and CDR2: GTSNPN, SVGIG (reference sequence). The CDR3 is 12 amino acids.

The chain has TRBV30 and TRBJ2-7, with TRBD1 as a possible D gene (5 bases). Trimming removed 3 bases from V and 4 bases from J, with 16 bases in between. This CDR3 comprises 14 residues. Germline loops: CDR1 GTSNPN, CDR2 SVGIG (reference sequence). The CDR3 sequence is CAWRGRAGQYEQYF. CDR3 bases: TGTGCCTGGAGAGGTCGGGCAGGGCAATACGAGCAGTACTTC.

Only one count was recorded for this clone. The CDR3 loop reads CASSFRTSGRAAEQFF. The CDR3 coding sequence is TGTGCCAGCAGTTTTAGAACTAGCGGGAGGGCGGCTGAGCAGTTCTTC. The chain has TRBV27 and TRBJ2-1; 13 nucleotides line up with TRBD2. Germline CDR1 is MNHEY and CDR2 is SMNVEV (reference sequence). The CDR3 spans 16 residues. V was pared by 3 bases and J by 9 bases, with 8 bases of the junction left unmatched.

This clone appeared a few times. V and J are TRBV5-6 and TRBJ1-2, with a tentative D call TRBD1 (6 bases). The V end was cut by 0 bases, the J end by 3 bases, with 12 bases between. Germline CDR1 is SGHDT and CDR2 is YYEEEE. The CDR3 is made up of 15 amino acids. CDR3 nucleotides: TGTGCCAGCAGCTTGGTAGGGGGTGTACACTATGGCTACACCTTC. This encodes CASSLVGGVHYGYTF.

The J gene is TRBJ1-3, the V gene TRBV13, with 9 bases matching TRBD1. With V trimmed by 6 bases and J by 8 bases, 5 bases remained unmatched. The CDR3 extends over 13 amino acids. The germline CDR1 and CDR2 sequences are PRHDT and FYEKMQ (reference sequence). In DNA form, the CDR3 reads TGTGCCAGCAGTTTTGGACAGGGGTACACCATATATTTT. It yields the protein CASSFGQGYTIYF.

The V gene is TRBV6-5, the J gene TRBJ2-1, with 7 bases identical to TRBD2. The J segment lost 5 bases and the V segment lost 2 bases, leaving 3 bases of the junction unmatched. Germline assignment: CDR1 MNHEY and CDR2 SVGAGI. CDR3 size: 14 residues. This CDR3 is CASSYRTRHNEQFF. CDR3 sequence (DNA): TGTGCCAGCAGTTACAGGACTAGACACAATGAGCAGTTCTTC.